This T cell receptor beta chain came from a study of post-analysis software for immune sequencing data. Study overall: Clinical courses comprised relapsing-remitting, secondary progressive and progressive-relapsing multiple sclerosis. Study-level points and caveats: Those samples that were prepared in the same batch co-clustered strongly by F measure. About five TRBV segments occurring more often in patients than controls included TRBV5-6, TRBV5-1 and TRBV20-1. A significant reduction in normalized Chao1 diversity was observed in multiple sclerosis patients versus controls.

The CDR3 loop spans 14 amino acids. Germline V CDR1 and CDR2: SGHAT, FQNNGV. V lost 7 bases and J lost 6, with 15 bases in between. The authors incorporated unique molecular identifiers into the TCR beta cDNA libraries. cDNA molecules numbering approximately 500,000 came from roughly 1 to 10 million T cells. TCRdb reprocessed the PCR reads with MiXCR, giving one entry per CDR3 protein. Counted here are some 700,000 distinct CDR3 sequences, 55% to 70% occurring once; the ten biggest clones make up approximately 11%. A word on this clonotype: The antigen remains undetermined.

The source of this sequence is a girl aged 2-10 years with multiple sclerosis. The source material was blood. The chain uses TRBV11-2 and TRBJ2-2; D unresolved. DNA for the CDR3: TGTGCCAGCAACCAACAGAATCGCCCCGGGGAGCTGTTTTTT. It specifies CASNQQNRPGELFF.